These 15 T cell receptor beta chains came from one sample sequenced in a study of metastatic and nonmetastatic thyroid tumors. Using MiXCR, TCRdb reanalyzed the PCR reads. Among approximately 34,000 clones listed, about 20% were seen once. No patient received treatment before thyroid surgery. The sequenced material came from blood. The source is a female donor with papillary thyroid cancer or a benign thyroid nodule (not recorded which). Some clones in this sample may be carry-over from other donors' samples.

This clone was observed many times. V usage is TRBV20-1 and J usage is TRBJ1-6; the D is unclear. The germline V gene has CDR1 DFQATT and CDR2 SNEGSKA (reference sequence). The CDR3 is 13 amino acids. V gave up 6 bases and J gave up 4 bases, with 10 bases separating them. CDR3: CSAGLVYNSPLHF. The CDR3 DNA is TGCAGTGCAGGTTTGGTGTATAATTCACCCCTCCACTTT.

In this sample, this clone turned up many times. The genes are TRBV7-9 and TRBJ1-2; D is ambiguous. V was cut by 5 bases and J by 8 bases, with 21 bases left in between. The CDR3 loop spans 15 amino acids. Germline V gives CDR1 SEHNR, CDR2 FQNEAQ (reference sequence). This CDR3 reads CASSREAADSGGYTF. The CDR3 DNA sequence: TGTGCCAGCAGCCGAGAGGCCGCTGACTCCGGGGGCTACACCTTC. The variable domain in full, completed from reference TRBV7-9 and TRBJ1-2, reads DTGVSQNPRHKITKRGQNVTFRCDPISEHNRLYWYRQTLGQGPEFLTYFQNEAQLEKSRLLSDRFSAERPKGSFSTLEIQRTEQGDSAMYLCASSREAADSGGYTFGSGTRLTVV.

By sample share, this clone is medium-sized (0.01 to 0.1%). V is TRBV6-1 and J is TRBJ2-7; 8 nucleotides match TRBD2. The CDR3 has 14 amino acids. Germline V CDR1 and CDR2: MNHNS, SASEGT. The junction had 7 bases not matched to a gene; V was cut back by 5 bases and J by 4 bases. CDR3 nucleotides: TGTGCCAGCAGTCCGGGACTAGGGGCTTACGAGCAGTACTTC. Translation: CASSPGLGAYEQYF.

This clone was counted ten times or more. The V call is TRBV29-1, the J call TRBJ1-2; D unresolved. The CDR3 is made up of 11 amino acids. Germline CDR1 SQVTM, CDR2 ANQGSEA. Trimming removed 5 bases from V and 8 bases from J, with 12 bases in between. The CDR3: CSVWFEEGYTF. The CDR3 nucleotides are TGCAGCGTTTGGTTCGAGGAGGGCTACACCTTC.

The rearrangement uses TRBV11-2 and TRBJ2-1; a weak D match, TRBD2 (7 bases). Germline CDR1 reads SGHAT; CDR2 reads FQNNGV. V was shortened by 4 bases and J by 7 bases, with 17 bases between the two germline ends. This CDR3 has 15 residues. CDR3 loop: CASSYVGGARNEQFF. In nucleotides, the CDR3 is TGTGCCAGCAGCTACGTGGGGGGGGCGCGGAATGAGCAGTTCTTC.

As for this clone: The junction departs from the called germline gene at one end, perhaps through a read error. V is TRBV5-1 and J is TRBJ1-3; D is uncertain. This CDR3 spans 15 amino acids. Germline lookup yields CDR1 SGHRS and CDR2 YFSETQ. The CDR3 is CASSESLGSGDTIYF. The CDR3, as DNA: TGCGCCAGCAGCGAGTCCTTGGGCTCTGGAGACACCATATATTTT. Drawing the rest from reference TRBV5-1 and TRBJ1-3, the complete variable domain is KAGVTQTPRYLIKTRGQQVTLSCSPISGHRSVSWYQQTPGQGLQFLFEYFSETQRNKGNFPGRFSGRQFSNSRSEMNVSTLELGDSALYLCASSESLGSGDTIYFGEGSWLTVV.

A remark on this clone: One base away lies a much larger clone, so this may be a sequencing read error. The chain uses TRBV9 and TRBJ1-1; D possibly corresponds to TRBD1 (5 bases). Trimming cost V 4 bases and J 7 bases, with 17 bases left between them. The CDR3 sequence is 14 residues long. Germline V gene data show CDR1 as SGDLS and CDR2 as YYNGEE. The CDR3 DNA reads TGTGCCAGCAGCCCCCCAGGGTGGCTGCATGAAGCTTTCTTT. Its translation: CASSPPGWLHEAFF.

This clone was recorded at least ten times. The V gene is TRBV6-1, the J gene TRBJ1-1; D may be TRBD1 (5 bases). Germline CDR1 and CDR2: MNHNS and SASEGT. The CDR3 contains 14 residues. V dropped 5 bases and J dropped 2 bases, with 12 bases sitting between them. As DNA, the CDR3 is TGTGCCAGCAGTATTGACAGACTCAACACTGAAGCTTTCTTT. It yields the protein CASSIDRLNTEAFF.

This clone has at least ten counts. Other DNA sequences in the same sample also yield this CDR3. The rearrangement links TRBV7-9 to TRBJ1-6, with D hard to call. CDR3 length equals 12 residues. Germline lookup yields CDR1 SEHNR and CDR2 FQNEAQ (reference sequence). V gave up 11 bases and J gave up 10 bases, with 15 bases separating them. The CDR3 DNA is TGTGCCTCCGAATCGGGGTTATCACCCCTCCACTTT. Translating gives CASESGLSPLHF.

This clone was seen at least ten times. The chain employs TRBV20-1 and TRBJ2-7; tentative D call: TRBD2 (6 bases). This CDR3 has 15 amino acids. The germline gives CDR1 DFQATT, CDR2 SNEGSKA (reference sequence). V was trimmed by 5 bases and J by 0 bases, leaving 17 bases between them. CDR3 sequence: CSARPQRALSYEQYF. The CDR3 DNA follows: TGCAGTGCTCGCCCACAGCGGGCCCTCTCCTACGAGCAGTACTTC.

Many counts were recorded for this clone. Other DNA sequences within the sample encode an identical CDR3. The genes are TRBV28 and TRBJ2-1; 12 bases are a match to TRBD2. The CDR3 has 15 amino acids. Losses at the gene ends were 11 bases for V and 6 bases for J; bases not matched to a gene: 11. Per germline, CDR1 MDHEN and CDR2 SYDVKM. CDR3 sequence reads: CASRLAGAWGNEQFF. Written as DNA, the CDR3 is TGTGCCTCCCGACTAGCGGGAGCCTGGGGCAATGAGCAGTTCTTC.

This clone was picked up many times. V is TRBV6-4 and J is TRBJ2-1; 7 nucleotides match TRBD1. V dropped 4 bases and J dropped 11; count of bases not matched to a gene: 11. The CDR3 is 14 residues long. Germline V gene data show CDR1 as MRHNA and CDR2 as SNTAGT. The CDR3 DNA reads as TGTGCCAGCAGTGGAGGGGGCGAAGGAAATAAGCAGTTCTTC. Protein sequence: CASSGGGEGNKQFF.

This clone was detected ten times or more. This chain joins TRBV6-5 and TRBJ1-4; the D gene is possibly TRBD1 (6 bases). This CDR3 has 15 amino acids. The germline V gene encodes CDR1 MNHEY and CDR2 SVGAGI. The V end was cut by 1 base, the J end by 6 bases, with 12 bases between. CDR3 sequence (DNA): TGTGCCAGCAGTTACTTAGGGGGGGGCGATGAAAAACTGTTTTTT. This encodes CASSYLGGGDEKLFF.

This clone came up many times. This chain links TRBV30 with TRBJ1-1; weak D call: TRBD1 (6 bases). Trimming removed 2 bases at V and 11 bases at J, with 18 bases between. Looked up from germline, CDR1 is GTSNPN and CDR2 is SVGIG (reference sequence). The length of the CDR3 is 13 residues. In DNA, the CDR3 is TGTGCCTGGAGTCCCAGGAGGGGGGCGGTCGCTTTCTTT. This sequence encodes CAWSPRRGAVAFF.

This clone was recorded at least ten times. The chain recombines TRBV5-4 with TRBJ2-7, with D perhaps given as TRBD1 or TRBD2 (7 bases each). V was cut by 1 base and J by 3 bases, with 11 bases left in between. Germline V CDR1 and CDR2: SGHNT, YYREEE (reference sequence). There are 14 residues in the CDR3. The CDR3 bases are TGTGCCAGCAGCTTGAGCAGGGGGGGCTACGAGCAGTACTTC. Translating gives CASSLSRGGYEQYF.